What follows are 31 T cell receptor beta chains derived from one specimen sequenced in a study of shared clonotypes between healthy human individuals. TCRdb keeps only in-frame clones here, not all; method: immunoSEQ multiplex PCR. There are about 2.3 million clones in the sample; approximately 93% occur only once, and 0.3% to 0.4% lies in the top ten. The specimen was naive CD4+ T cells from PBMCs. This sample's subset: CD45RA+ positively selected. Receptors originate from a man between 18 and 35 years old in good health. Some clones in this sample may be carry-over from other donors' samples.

The CDR3 loop is CASSQDLEGLGYGYTF. The CDR3 region has the DNA TGCGCCAGCAGCCAAGATCTGGAGGGGTTGGGGTATGGCTACACCTTC. V usage is TRBV4-1 and J usage is TRBJ1-2, with a possible D match to TRBD1 (5 bases). CDR3 length: 16 amino acids. The V and J ends lost 0 bases and 5 bases respectively, with 16 bases between them. Germline CDR1 MGHRA, CDR2 YSYEKL.

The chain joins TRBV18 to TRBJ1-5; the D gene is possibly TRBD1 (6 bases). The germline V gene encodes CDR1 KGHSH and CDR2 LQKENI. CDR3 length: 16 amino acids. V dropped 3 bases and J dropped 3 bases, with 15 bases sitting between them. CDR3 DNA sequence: TGTGCCAGCTCACCCGGGACACCCTTTAACAATCAGCCCCAGCATTTT. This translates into CASSPGTPFNNQPQHF.

Here the CDR3 DNA reads TGTGCCAGCAGCAAATGGACTAGCGGAAAGAACACCGGGGAGCTGTTTTTT. Translated, it gives CASSKWTSGKNTGELFF. The rearrangement links TRBV7-8 to TRBJ2-2, with 10 nucleotides matching TRBD2. J was trimmed by 1 base and V by 5 bases; bases with no gene match: 7. The CDR3 is 17 amino acids. Germline CDR1 reads SGHVS; CDR2 reads FQNEAQ.

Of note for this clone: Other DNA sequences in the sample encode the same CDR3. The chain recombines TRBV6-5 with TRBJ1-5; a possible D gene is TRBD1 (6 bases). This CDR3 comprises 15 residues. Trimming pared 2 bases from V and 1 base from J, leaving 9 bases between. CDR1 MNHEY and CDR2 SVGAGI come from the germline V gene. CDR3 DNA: TGTGCCAGCAGTTACGGCGGACAGAGCAATCAGCCCCAGCATTTT. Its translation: CASSYGGQSNQPQHF.

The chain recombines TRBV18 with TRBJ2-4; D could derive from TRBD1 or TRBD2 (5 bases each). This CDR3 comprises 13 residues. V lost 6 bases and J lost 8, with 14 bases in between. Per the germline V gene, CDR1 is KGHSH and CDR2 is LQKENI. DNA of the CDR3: TGTGCCAGCTCCCCAAACGTGGGGGACATTCAGTACTTC. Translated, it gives CASSPNVGDIQYF.

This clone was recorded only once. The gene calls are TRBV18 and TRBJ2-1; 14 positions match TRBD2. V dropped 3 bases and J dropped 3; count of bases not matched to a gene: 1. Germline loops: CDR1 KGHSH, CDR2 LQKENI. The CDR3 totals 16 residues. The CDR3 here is CASSPTSGRDYNEQFF. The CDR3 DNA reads TGTGCCAGCTCACCGACTAGCGGGAGGGACTACAATGAGCAGTTCTTC.

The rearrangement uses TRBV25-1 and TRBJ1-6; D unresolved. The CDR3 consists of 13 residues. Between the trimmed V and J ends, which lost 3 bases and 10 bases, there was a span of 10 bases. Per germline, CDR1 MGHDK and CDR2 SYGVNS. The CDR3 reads CASSEAEESPLHF. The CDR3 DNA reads TGTGCCAGCAGTGAGGCGGAGGAGTCACCCCTCCACTTT.

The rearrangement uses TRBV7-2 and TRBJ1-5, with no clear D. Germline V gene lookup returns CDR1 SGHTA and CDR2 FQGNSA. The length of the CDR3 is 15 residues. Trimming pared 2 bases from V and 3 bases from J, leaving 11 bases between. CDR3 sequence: CASSLLGGFNQPQHF. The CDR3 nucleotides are TGTGCCAGCAGCTTACTGGGCGGATTCAATCAGCCCCAGCATTTT.

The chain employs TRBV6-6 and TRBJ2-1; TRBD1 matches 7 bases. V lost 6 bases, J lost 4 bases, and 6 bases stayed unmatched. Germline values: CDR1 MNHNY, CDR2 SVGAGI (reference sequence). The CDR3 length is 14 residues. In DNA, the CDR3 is TGTGCCAGCAGGGAGACAGGGATGTACAATGAGCAGTTCTTC. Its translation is CASRETGMYNEQFF.

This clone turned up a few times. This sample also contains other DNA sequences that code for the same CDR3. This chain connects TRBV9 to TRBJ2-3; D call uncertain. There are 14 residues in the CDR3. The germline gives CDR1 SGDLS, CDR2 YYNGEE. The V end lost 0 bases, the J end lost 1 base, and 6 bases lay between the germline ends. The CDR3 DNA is TGTGCCAGCAGCGTAGTTGGGGGCACAGATACGCAGTATTTT. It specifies CASSVVGGTDTQYF.

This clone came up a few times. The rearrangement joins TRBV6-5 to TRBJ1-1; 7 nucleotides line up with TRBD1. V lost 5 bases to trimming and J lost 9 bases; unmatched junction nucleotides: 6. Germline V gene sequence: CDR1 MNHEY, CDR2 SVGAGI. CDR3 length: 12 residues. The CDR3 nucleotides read TGTGCCAGCAGTACCGGGACAGAAAAAGCTTTCTTT. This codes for CASSTGTEKAFF.

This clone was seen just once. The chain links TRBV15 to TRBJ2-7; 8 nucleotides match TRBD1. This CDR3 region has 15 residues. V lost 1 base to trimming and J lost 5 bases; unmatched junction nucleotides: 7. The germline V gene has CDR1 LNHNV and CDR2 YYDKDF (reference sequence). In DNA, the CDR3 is TGTGCCACCAGCAGAGGATGGACAGGGTCCGACGAGCAGTACTTC. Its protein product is CATSRGWTGSDEQYF.

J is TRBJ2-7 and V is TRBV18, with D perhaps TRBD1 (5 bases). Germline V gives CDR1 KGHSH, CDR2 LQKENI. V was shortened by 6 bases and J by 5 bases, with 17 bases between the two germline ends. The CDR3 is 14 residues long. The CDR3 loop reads CASSPGRQGHEQYF. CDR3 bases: TGTGCCAGCTCTCCCGGGCGGCAGGGCCACGAGCAGTACTTC.

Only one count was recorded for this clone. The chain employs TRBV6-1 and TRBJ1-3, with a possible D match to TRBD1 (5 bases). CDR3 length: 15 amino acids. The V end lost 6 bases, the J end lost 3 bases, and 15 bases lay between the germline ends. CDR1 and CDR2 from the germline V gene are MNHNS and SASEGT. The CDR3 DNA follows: TGTGCCAGCAGCCGGGGGTGGCTTAGTGGAAACACCATATATTTT. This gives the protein CASSRGWLSGNTIYF.

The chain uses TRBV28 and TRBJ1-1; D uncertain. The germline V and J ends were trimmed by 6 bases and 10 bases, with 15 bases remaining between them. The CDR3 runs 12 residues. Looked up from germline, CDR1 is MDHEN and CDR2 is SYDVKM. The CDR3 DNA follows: TGTGCCAGCAGCCGACCTCGGGGTGCAGCTTTCTTT. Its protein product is CASSRPRGAAFF. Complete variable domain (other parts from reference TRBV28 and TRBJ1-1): DVKVTQSSRYLVKRTGEKVFLECVQDMDHENMFWYRQDPGLGLRLIYFSYDVKMKEKGDIPEGYSVSREKKERFSLILESASTNQTSMYLCASSRPRGAAFFGQGTRLTVV.

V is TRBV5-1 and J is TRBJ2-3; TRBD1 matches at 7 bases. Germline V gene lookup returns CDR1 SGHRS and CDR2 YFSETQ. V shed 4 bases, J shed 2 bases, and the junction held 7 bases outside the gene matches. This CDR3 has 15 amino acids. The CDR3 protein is CASSRTTGNTDTQYF. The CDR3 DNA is TGCGCCAGCAGCCGTACGACAGGGAACACAGATACGCAGTATTTT.

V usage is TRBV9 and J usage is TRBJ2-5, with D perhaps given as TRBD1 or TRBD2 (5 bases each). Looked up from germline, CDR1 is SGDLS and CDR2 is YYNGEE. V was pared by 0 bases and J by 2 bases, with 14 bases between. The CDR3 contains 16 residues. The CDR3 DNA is TGTGCCAGCAGCGTAGGAGGGGCGGATTTGCAAGAGACCCAGTACTTC. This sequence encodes CASSVGGADLQETQYF.

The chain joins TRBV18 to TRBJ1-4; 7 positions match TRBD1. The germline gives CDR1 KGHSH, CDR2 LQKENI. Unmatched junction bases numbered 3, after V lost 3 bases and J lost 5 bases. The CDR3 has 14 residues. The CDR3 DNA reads TGTGCCAGCTCACCCCGGGACAGCAATGAAAAACTGTTTTTT. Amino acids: CASSPRDSNEKLFF.

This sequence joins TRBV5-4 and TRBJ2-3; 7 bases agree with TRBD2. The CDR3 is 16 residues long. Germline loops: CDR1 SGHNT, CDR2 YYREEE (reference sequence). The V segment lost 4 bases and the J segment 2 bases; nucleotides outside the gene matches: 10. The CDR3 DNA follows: TGTGCCAGCAGCACGGTCGGGGCGGGAGCCACAGATACGCAGTATTTT. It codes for CASSTVGAGATDTQYF.

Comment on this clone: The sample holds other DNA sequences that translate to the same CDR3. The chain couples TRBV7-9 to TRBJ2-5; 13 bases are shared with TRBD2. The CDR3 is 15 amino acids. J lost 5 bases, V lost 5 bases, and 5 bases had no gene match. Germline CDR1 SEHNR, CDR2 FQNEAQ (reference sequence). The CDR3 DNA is TGTGCCAGCAGCCAAGGGACTAGCGGGACGGAGACCCAGTACTTC. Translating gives CASSQGTSGTETQYF.

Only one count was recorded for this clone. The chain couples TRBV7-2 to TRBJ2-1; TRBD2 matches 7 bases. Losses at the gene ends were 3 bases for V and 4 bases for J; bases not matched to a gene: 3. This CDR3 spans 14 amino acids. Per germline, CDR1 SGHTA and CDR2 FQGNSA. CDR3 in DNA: TGTGCCAGCAGCTTCCCGGGACTATACAATGAGCAGTTCTTC. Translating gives CASSFPGLYNEQFF. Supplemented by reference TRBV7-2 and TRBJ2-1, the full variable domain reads GAGVSQSPSNKVTEKGKDVELRCDPISGHTALYWYRQSLGQGLEFLIYFQGNSAPDKSGLPSDRFSAERTGGSVSTLTIQRTQQEDSAVYLCASSFPGLYNEQFFGPGTRLTVL.

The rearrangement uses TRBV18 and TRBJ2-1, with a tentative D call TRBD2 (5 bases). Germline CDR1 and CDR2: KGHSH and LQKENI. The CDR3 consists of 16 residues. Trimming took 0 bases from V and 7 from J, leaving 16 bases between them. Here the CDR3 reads CASSPPGRAERNEQFF. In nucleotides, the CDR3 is TGTGCCAGCTCACCACCGGGGAGAGCGGAGAGGAATGAGCAGTTCTTC.

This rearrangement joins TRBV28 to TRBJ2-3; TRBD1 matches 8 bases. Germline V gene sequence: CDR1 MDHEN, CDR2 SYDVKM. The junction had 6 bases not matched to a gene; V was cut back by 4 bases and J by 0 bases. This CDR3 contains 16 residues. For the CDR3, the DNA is TGTGCCAGCAGTTCAGACAGGGGCGTGAGCACAGATACGCAGTATTTT. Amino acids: CASSSDRGVSTDTQYF.

The DNA of the CDR3 is TGTGCCAGCAGTTTAGGGGCTCAGGTTCAAGAGACCCAGTACTTC. Amino acids: CASSLGAQVQETQYF. This chain uses TRBV28 with TRBJ2-5, with D possibly matching TRBD1 (5 bases). This CDR3 is built from 15 residues. Germline V gene lookup returns CDR1 MDHEN and CDR2 SYDVKM. Trimming shortened V by 2 bases and J by 2 bases, and 12 bases separated the two germline ends.

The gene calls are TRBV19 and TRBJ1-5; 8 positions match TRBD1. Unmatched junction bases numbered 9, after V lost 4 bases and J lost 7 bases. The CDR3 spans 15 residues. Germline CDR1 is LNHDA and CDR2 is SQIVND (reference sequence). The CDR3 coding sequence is TGTGCCAGTAGTACGACGAATTACAGGGGGCAGCCCCAGCATTTT. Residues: CASSTTNYRGQPQHF.

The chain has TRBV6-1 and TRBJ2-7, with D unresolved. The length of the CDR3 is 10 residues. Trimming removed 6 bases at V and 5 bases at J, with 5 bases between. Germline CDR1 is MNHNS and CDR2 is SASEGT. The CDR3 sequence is CASSVNEQYF. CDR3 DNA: TGTGCCAGCAGCGTCAACGAGCAGTACTTC.

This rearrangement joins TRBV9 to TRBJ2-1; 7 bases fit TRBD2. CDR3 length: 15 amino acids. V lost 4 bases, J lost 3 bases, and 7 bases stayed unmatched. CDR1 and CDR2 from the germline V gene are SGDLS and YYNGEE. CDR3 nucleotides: TGTGCCAGCAGCCTCATGAGCGGGGACTACAATGAGCAGTTCTTC. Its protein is CASSLMSGDYNEQFF.

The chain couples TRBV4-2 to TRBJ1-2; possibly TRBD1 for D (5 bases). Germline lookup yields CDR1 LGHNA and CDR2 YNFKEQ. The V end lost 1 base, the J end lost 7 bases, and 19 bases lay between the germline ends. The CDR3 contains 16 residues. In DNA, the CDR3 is TGTGCCAGCAGCCAAGGGGGGTTGGGGCCGCAGGGTGGCTACACCTTC. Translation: CASSQGGLGPQGGYTF.

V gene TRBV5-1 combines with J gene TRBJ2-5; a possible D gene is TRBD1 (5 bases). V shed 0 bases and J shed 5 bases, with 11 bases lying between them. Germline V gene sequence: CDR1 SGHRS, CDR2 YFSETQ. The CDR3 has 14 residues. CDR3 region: CASSLGQLKETQYF. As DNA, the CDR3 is TGCGCCAGCAGCTTGGGACAGCTCAAGGAGACCCAGTACTTC.

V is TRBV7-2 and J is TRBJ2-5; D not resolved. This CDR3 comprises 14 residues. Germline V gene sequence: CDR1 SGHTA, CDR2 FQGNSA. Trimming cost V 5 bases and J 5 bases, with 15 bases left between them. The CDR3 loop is CASSAVGWVETQYF. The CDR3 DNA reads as TGTGCCAGCAGCGCGGTGGGGTGGGTGGAGACCCAGTACTTC.

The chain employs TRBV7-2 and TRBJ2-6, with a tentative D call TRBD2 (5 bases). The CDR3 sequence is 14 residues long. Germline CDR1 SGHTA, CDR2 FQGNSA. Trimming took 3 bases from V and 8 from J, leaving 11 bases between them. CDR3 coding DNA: TGTGCCAGCAGCTTTTTGGGCGGGTCCAACGTCCTGACTTTC. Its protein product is CASSFLGGSNVLTF.